This T cell receptor beta chain is from a study of T cells in localized non-small cell lung cancer. Broader study findings: An association was observed between higher blood T cell density and longer overall survival.

The junction had 4 bases not matched to a gene; V was cut back by 5 bases and J by 1 base. The CDR3 totals 14 residues. Germline-derived CDR1 and CDR2 are MNHEY and SMNVEV (reference sequence). The assay was immunoSEQ multiplex PCR, and TCRdb's table has in-frame clones only and misses some. The data contain 59,000 or so clones, approximately 93% of them singletons. As regards this clone: As yet, its antigen is unknown.

This receptor was taken from a man aged 35 to 69 with stage I lung adenocarcinoma. The sequencing here drew on peripheral blood, taken before any cancer treatment. The chain links TRBV27 to TRBJ1-1, with TRBD1 matching 7 bases. The CDR3 coding sequence is TGTGCCAGCAGTCCCCGGACAGGGAACACTGAAGCTTTCTTT. This translates into CASSPRTGNTEAFF.